The next 10 T cell receptor beta chains were all read from a single sample in a study of regulatory T cells in long-lasting Graves disease (dated by TCRdb to the early 2020s). Libraries came from multiplex PCR. The sequencing machine was an Illumina HiSeq 4000. CDR3 regions were amplified by Arm-PCR with iRepertoire HTBI primers to construct TCR beta libraries. In TCRdb, the public reads were trimmed at Q25 with fastp and aligned with MiXCR, with productive beta chains retained. For every CDR3 protein sequence, its rows merge into one entry that carries the most common genes and DNA. The sample includes 430,000 or so distinct CDR3 sequences, with around 20% observed a single time. Roughly an eighth of the sample is taken by the ten largest. The time point tag for this specimen amounts to: persistent/refractory GD, antithyroid drugs over 5 years with positive TRAb. For both TCR sequencing and RNA sequencing, RNA was extracted from PBMCs in TRIzol.

The sequences come from peripheral blood mononuclear cells (PBMCs), collected when the disease was refractory, from a patient treated with antithyroid drugs. The receptors come from a female donor with Graves disease.

In its sample, this clonotype was seen a few times. V gene TRBV19 combines with J gene TRBJ2-2; D is uncertain. Germline CDR1 and CDR2: LNHDA and SQIVND (reference sequence). V dropped 3 bases and J dropped 6 bases, with 2 bases sitting between them. CDR3 length: 11 residues. CDR3 sequence (DNA): TGTGCCAGTAGTATCGCCGGGGAGCTGTTTTTT. It is translated as CASSIAGELFF.

The chain is built from TRBV28 and TRBJ2-1, with 9 bases identical to TRBD1. This CDR3 region has 15 residues. Germline loops: CDR1 MDHEN, CDR2 SYDVKM. V lost 6 bases and J lost 9; bases outside the gene matches: 12. CDR3 protein: CASSPTLDRGGEQFF. The CDR3 DNA is TGTGCCAGCAGCCCTACCCTGGACAGGGGCGGTGAGCAGTTCTTC.

This clonotype was recorded many times. The chain uses TRBV6-1 and TRBJ2-7; D is uncertain. The V gene lost 10 bases and the J gene lost 6 bases, with 19 bases spanning the gap. The length of the CDR3 is 13 residues. Germline V gives CDR1 MNHNS, CDR2 SASEGT. CDR3 residues: CATNSDLLLEQYF. The CDR3, as DNA: TGTGCCACAAACTCTGATCTATTACTCGAGCAGTACTTC.

This clonotype has a count of ten or more. The chain is built from TRBV12-3 or TRBV12-4 and TRBJ2-7, with D tentatively TRBD1 (5 bases). The CDR3 is made up of 13 amino acids. Trimming stripped 3 bases from V and 5 bases from J, with 11 bases between. CDR3 region: CASSFASGNEQYF. The CDR3, as DNA: TGTGCCAGCAGTTTCGCGTCAGGGAACGAGCAGTACTTC.

At least ten counts were recorded for this clonotype. CDR3 DNA: TGTGCCAGCAGAGGACAGAGGGATTACTCTGGGGCCAACGTCCTGACTTTC. Encoded protein: CASRGQRDYSGANVLTF. This rearrangement joins TRBV2 to TRBJ2-6, with D perhaps matching TRBD1 (6 bases). The CDR3 totals 17 residues. Trimming shortened V by 6 bases and J by 0 bases, and 15 bases separated the two germline ends. From germline, CDR1 is SNHLY and CDR2 FYNNEI.

This chain links TRBV5-1 with TRBJ1-4; 8 bases agree with TRBD1. V dropped 6 bases and J dropped 2; count of bases not matched to a gene: 9. The length of the CDR3 is 16 residues. Germline V gene data show CDR1 as SGHRS and CDR2 as YFSETQ. Here the CDR3 DNA reads TGCGCCAGCAACTACCTAGGGACAGGCACTAATGAAAAACTGTTTTTT. It codes for CASNYLGTGTNEKLFF.

The chain has TRBV6-1 and TRBJ2-5; TRBD2 aligns across 11 bases. The CDR3 runs to 15 residues. Germline V lookup: CDR1 MNHNS, CDR2 SASEGT. V gave up 5 bases and J gave up 3 bases; unmatched junction bases: 5. This chain's CDR3 is CASSKTSGEEETQYF. DNA of the CDR3: TGTGCCAGCAGTAAGACTAGCGGGGAAGAAGAGACCCAGTACTTC.

This clonotype was found a few times. The V and J genes are TRBV30 and TRBJ2-7; a possible D gene is TRBD1 (5 bases). V was trimmed by 3 bases and J by 0 bases, leaving 9 bases between them. This CDR3 is built from 13 residues. The germline V gene encodes CDR1 GTSNPN and CDR2 SVGIG (reference sequence). This chain's CDR3 is CAWRVRGSYEQYF. The CDR3 nucleotides read TGTGCCTGGAGGGTAAGGGGCTCCTACGAGCAGTACTTC. Variable domain in full (rest from reference TRBV30 and TRBJ2-7): SQTIHQWPATLVQPVGSPLSLECTVEGTSNPNLYWYRQAAGRGLQLLFYSVGIGQISSEVPQNLSASRPQDRQFILSSKKLLLSDSGFYLCAWRVRGSYEQYFGPGTRLTVT.

The chain links TRBV5-1 to TRBJ1-2; D gene unclear. Trimming pared 0 bases from V and 6 bases from J, leaving 18 bases between. CDR3 length: 16 residues. Per germline, CDR1 SGHRS and CDR2 YFSETQ. CDR3 DNA sequence: TGCGCCAGCAGCTTGGTAGTCCAGGAGAAAGTTCATGGCTACACCTTC. Protein product: CASSLVVQEKVHGYTF.

The count of this clonotype is one. With a far larger clone one base away, a read error is the likely cause. The chain has TRBV11-2 and TRBJ2-1; D remains unclear. This CDR3 has 11 residues. CDR1 is SGHAT, CDR2 FQNNGV, per germline. CDR3 sequence: CASSLEETQCF. The DNA for the CDR3 is TGTGCCAGCAGCTTAGAAGAGACCCAGTGCTTC.